This is a list of T cell receptor beta chains from one sample in a study of blood T cells in healthy people across ages. TCRdb used MiXCR to reprocess the 5' RACE reads, holding one entry per CDR3 protein. Seen here are more than 500,000 distinct CDR3 sequences, about 27% observed once, and the top ten hold 3% to 4%. These same data were also listed under a study on T cells of mothers and their children.

The sequenced sample was blood. The receptor source for this set is a boy aged 2 to 10 in good health. Each CDR3 is given without its conserved first and last residue. Fields, in order: clone size, V gene, J gene, CDR3 protein. Expanded clones get a size class; other rows say once, few or many, or leave the size out.

>few|TRBV4-2|TRBJ1-2
ASSQDRTGLRGYT
>few|TRBV7-8|.
ASSLQRGGRNEQF
>.|TRBV20-1|TRBJ1-1
SAPEFTEAF
>.|TRBV28|TRBJ2-7
ASSPRENSYEQY
>few|TRBV12-3/TRBV12-4|TRBJ2-2
ASSLRGGGTGELF
>few|TRBV4-1|TRBJ1-1
ASSHSGTGNTEAF
>.|TRBV6-5|TRBJ2-7
ASSYSPQGYEQY
>few|TRBV25-1|TRBJ2-5
ASSEEGGQETQY
>.|TRBV19|TRBJ2-5
ASTAGTGTFEQY
>few|TRBV7-2|TRBJ2-6
ASTKSRKGPGANVLT
>.|TRBV5-1|TRBJ2-7
ASSLAQTGVDEQY
>.|TRBV25-1|TRBJ1-4
ASSNTGGEEKLF
>.|TRBV15|TRBJ2-1
ATSRDTGAYNEQF
>.|TRBV3-1|TRBJ1-1
ASSPRGGGTEAF
>few|TRBV6-5|TRBJ2-1
ASSYGQGKYNEQF
>few|TRBV4-3|TRBJ2-2
ASSQAQSGTGELF
>.|TRBV12-3/TRBV12-4|TRBJ2-2
ASSPTPGTGELF
>.|TRBV11-3|TRBJ2-7
ASSSAVTSFYEQY
>.|TRBV7-9|TRBJ1-3
ASSARGSSGNTIY
>.|TRBV20-1|TRBJ2-3
NARVGTASTDTQY
>few|TRBV5-1|TRBJ2-5
ASSLGDNEETQY
>few|TRBV5-6|TRBJ2-3
ASSNGHPSTDTQY
>.|TRBV6-2/TRBV6-3|TRBJ1-1
ASKGDRVMNTEAF
>few|TRBV7-9|TRBJ2-5
ASSPARRTPQETQY
>few|TRBV7-8|TRBJ2-1
ASSTAGASYNEQF
>.|TRBV28|.
ASSLLSNEQY
>.|TRBV4-1|TRBJ2-2
ASSHSYTGELF
>few|TRBV6-5|TRBJ2-1
ASSYSRGRHNEQF
>.|TRBV7-9|TRBJ1-4
ASSSQGVVEKLF
>.|TRBV12-3/TRBV12-4|TRBJ1-4
ASRPAGHWGEKLF
>few|TRBV6-5|TRBJ2-1
ASSSRTGSLTNEQF
>few|TRBV3-1|TRBJ2-2
ASSLLTAGGELF
>many|TRBV10-3|TRBJ2-5
AIRGQSGGQETQY
>.|TRBV29-1|TRBJ1-5
SGATGGGQPQH
>few|TRBV3-1|TRBJ2-6
ASSQSGAGANVLT
>few|TRBV24-1|TRBJ2-2
ATPPADTNTGELF
>.|TRBV7-9|TRBJ1-2
ASSPDRGIGYT
>.|TRBV10-1|TRBJ2-4
ASSDGVKGDIQY
>few|TRBV5-5|TRBJ2-3
ASSLEQGGTDTQY
>.|TRBV7-2|TRBJ2-3
ASSVGAGGPITQY
>few|TRBV12-3/TRBV12-4|TRBJ2-1
ASRFREGTYSEQF
>.|TRBV29-1|TRBJ2-5
SVVSDRGRETQY
>.|TRBV6-6|TRBJ2-1
ASSPLDRSSYNEQF
>few|TRBV7-8|TRBJ1-2
ASSPWTGGIINYGYT
>.|TRBV10-3|TRBJ2-3
AISAGGLAVSTDTQY
>.|TRBV15|TRBJ1-1
ATSRDGTANTEAF
>many|TRBV20-1|TRBJ1-2
SGGAGEVGYT
>.|TRBV11-2|TRBJ1-2
ASTKGAGLDGYT
>few|TRBV18|TRBJ2-1
ASSPGHYNEQF
>.|TRBV5-4|TRBJ2-2
ASGGTSGYSNTGELF
>few|TRBV6-2/TRBV6-3|TRBJ2-1
TSSFVNEQF
>.|TRBV10-3|TRBJ2-2
AISEIGLAGLAGELF
>once|TRBV4-1|TRBJ2-3
ASSQDSAGVSTDTQY
>.|TRBV30|TRBJ2-7
AWCIREYEQY